These T cell receptor beta chains were read from a single sample in a study of cytomegalovirus exposure and HLA in healthy donors. Sequenced by immunoSEQ multiplex PCR; TCRdb stores in-frame clones only, minus some. The repertoire holds over 100,000 clones, 60% to 80% seen once, with about 5.3% in the top ten. Sequenced material: PBMCs. These receptors were collected from a man aged 55 to 69 in good health and CMV-seropositive. CDR3s include the opening cysteine and the closing phenylalanine or tryptophan. D genes are given only for firm matches. For some rows the clone size is stated as once, few or many, or as a class when expanded; others skip it.

abundance: .; j_gene: TRBJ2-2; v_gene: TRBV5-1; d_gene: .; CDR3nt: TGCGCCAGCATCGAGACCCCGGGTCGGGAGCTGTTTTTT; CDR3aa: CASIETPGRELFF
abundance: .; j_gene: TRBJ1-1; v_gene: TRBV6-5; d_gene: TRBD1; CDR3nt: TGTGCCAGCAGTTACTTCGACAGGGGGACTGAAGCTTTCTTT; CDR3aa: CASSYFDRGTEAFF
abundance: .; j_gene: TRBJ2-5; v_gene: TRBV5-4; d_gene: .; CDR3nt: TGTGCCGGAGGGGGGGCGGCGCCTCAAGAGACCCAGTACTTC; CDR3aa: CAGGGAAPQETQYF
abundance: .; j_gene: TRBJ2-1; v_gene: TRBV7-3; d_gene: TRBD2; CDR3nt: TGTGCCAGCAGCCCTCAGACTAGCGGGGAGCAGTTCTTC; CDR3aa: CASSPQTSGEQFF
abundance: .; j_gene: TRBJ1-2; v_gene: TRBV29-1; d_gene: .; CDR3nt: TGCAGCGTTGAAGATTCGGGAATTAACTATGGCTACACCTTC; CDR3aa: CSVEDSGINYGYTF
abundance: .; j_gene: TRBJ2-1; v_gene: TRBV9; d_gene: TRBD2; CDR3nt: TGTGCCAGCAGCGTAGTGAGACTAGCGGGGTTGGATGAGCAGTTCTTC; CDR3aa: CASSVVRLAGLDEQFF
abundance: .; j_gene: TRBJ2-7; v_gene: TRBV6-5; d_gene: TRBD1; CDR3nt: TGTGCCAGCAGCTGGGACAGACAAACCTACGAGCAGTACTTC; CDR3aa: CASSWDRQTYEQYF
abundance: .; j_gene: TRBJ1-3; v_gene: TRBV4-2; d_gene: .; CDR3nt: TGTGCCAGCAGCACACAGGGTCACCCTCCTATTCCGTACACCATATATTTT; CDR3aa: CASSTQGHPPIPYTIYF
abundance: once; j_gene: TRBJ2-1; v_gene: TRBV7-9; d_gene: .; CDR3nt: TGTGCCAGCAGCTTAGATTCGACAAGGGAGCAGTTCTTC; CDR3aa: CASSLDSTREQFF
abundance: .; j_gene: TRBJ2-4; v_gene: TRBV4-2; d_gene: .; CDR3nt: TGTGCCAGCAGCCAAGATAGCCAGCGGGAAAACATTCAGTACTTC; CDR3aa: CASSQDSQRENIQYF
abundance: .; j_gene: TRBJ2-3; v_gene: TRBV29-1; d_gene: .; CDR3nt: TGCAGCGCCACACCACCAGGGTCAGATACGCAGTATTTT; CDR3aa: CSATPPGSDTQYF
abundance: .; j_gene: TRBJ1-2; v_gene: TRBV29-1; d_gene: TRBD1; CDR3nt: TGCAGCGTTGAGGAGACAGGGGTAGGTGGCTACACCTTC; CDR3aa: CSVEETGVGGYTF
abundance: .; j_gene: TRBJ1-3; v_gene: TRBV20-1; d_gene: .; CDR3nt: TGCAGTGCGTTCTTTGGAAACACCATATATTTT; CDR3aa: CSAFFGNTIYF
abundance: .; j_gene: TRBJ1-2; v_gene: TRBV10-3; d_gene: .; CDR3nt: TGTGCCATCAAGGCAGCGGGGGACTATGGCTACACCTTC; CDR3aa: CAIKAAGDYGYTF
abundance: .; j_gene: TRBJ2-7; v_gene: TRBV6-5; d_gene: .; CDR3nt: TGTGCCAGCAGTTACCCTGCGGTCAGATCGGCCTACGAGCAGTACTTC; CDR3aa: CASSYPAVRSAYEQYF
abundance: .; j_gene: TRBJ2-1; v_gene: TRBV9; d_gene: .; CDR3nt: TGTGCCAGCAGCGAACTAGTGGGCAATGAGCAGTTCTTC; CDR3aa: CASSELVGNEQFF
abundance: .; j_gene: TRBJ1-2; v_gene: TRBV12-5; d_gene: TRBD1; CDR3nt: TGTGCTAGTGGTCAAAGACAGGGGGGACTCTATGGCTACACCTTC; CDR3aa: CASGQRQGGLYGYTF
abundance: .; j_gene: TRBJ2-3; v_gene: TRBV9; d_gene: .; CDR3nt: TGTGCCAGCAGCCCCGGGACTCGTTACACAGATACGCAGTATTTT; CDR3aa: CASSPGTRYTDTQYF
abundance: .; j_gene: TRBJ1-3; v_gene: TRBV19; d_gene: TRBD1; CDR3nt: TGTGCCACATGGACAGGCAACTCTGGAAACACCATATATTTT; CDR3aa: CATWTGNSGNTIYF
abundance: .; j_gene: TRBJ2-2; v_gene: TRBV7-7; d_gene: .; CDR3nt: TGTGCCAGCAGCTTAGCCCCAGAAGGAGCCGCCGGGGAGCTGTTTTTT; CDR3aa: CASSLAPEGAAGELFF
abundance: few; j_gene: TRBJ2-2; v_gene: TRBV2; d_gene: TRBD2; CDR3nt: TGTGCCAGCAAGGACCACGCGTGGACTAGCGGGGACAACACCGGGGAGCTGTTTTTT; CDR3aa: CASKDHAWTSGDNTGELFF
abundance: .; j_gene: TRBJ2-5; v_gene: TRBV9; d_gene: TRBD1; CDR3nt: TGTGCCAGCAGCGTAGCCGGGGAGACAGGGACCGGGGACCCCCGGGGGACCCAGTACTTC; CDR3aa: CASSVAGETGTGDPRGTQYF
abundance: .; j_gene: TRBJ1-1; v_gene: TRBV11-3; d_gene: TRBD1; CDR3nt: TGTGCCAGCAGCTCACAGGGGACGAACACTGAAGCTTTCTTT; CDR3aa: CASSSQGTNTEAFF